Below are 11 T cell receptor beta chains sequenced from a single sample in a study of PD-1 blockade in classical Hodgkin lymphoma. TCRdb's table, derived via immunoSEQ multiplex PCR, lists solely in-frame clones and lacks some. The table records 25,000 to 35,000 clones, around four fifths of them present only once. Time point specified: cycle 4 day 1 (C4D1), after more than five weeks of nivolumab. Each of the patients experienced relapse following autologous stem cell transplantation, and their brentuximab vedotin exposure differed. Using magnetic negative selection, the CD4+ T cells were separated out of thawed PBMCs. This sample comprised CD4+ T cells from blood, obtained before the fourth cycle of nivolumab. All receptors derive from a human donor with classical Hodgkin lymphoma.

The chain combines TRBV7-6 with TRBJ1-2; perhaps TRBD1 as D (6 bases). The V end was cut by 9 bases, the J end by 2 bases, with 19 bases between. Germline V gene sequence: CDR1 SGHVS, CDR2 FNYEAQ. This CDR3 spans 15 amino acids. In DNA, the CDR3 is TGTGCCAGTAAACCCCTCGGGGGGACAAACTATGGCTACACCTTC. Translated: CASKPLGGTNYGYTF.

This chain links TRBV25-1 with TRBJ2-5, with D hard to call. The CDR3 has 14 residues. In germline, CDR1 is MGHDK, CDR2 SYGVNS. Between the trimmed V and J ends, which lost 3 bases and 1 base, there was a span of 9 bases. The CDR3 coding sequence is TGTGCCAGCAGTGAGGGTGATTCCCAAGAGACCCAGTACTTC. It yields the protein CASSEGDSQETQYF.

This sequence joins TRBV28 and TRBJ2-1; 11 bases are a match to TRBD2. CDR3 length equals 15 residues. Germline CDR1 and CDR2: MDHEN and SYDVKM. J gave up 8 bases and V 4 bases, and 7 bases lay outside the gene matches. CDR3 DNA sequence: TGTGCCAGCAGTTCCAGTAGCGGGGGGGCGTATGAGCAGTTCTTC. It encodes CASSSSSGGAYEQFF.

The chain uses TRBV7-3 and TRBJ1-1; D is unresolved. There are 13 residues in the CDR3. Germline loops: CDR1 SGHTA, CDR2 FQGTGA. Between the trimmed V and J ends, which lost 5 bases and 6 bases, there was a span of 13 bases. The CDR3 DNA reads TGTGCCAGCAGCCCGAGAAGCTTTGCTGAAGCTTTCTTT. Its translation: CASSPRSFAEAFF.

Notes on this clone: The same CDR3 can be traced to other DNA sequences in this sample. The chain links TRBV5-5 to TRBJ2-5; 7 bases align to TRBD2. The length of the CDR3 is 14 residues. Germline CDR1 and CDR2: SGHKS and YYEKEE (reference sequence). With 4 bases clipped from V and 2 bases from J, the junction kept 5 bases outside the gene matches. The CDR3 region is CASSPGGGQETQYF. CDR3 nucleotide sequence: TGTGCCAGCAGCCCTGGGGGGGGTCAAGAGACCCAGTACTTC.

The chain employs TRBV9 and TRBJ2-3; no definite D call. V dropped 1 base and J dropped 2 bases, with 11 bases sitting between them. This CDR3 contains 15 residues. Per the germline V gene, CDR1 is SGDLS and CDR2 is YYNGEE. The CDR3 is CASSVSAGFTDTQYF. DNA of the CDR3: TGTGCCAGCAGCGTATCTGCCGGATTCACAGATACGCAGTATTTT. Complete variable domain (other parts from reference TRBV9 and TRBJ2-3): DSGVTQTPKHLITATGQRVTLRCSPRSGDLSVYWYQQSLDQGLQFLIQYYNGEERAKGNILERFSAQQFPDLHSELNLSSLELGDSALYFCASSVSAGFTDTQYFGPGTRLTVL.

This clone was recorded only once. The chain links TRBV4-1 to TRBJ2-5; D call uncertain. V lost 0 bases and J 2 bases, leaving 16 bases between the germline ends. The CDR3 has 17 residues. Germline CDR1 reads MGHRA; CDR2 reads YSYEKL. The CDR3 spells CASSQEQWLEQQETQYF. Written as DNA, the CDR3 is TGCGCCAGCAGCCAAGAACAGTGGTTGGAACAGCAAGAGACCCAGTACTTC.

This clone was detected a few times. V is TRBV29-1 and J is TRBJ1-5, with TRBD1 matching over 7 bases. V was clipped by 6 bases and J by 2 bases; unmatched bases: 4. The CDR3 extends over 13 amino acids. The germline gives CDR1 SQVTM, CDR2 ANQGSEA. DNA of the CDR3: TGCAGCGTGACAGGGAGGGGCAATCAGCCCCAGCATTTT. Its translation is CSVTGRGNQPQHF.

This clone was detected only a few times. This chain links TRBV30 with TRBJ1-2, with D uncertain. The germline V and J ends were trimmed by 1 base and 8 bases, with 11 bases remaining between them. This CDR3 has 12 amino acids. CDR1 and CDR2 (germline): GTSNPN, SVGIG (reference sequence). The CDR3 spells CAWSDRQWGYTF. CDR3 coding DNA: TGTGCCTGGAGTGATCGGCAGTGGGGCTACACCTTC.

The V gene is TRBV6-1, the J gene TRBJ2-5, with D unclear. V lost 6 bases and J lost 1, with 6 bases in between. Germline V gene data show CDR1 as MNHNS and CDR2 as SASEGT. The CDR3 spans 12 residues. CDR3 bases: TGTGCCAGCAGAGGCCCCCAAGAGACCCAGTACTTC. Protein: CASRGPQETQYF.

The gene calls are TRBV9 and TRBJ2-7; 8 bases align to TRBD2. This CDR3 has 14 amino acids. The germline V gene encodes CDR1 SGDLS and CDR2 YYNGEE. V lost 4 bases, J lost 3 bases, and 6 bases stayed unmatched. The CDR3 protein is CASSSGGADYEQYF. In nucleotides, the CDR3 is TGTGCCAGCAGCTCCGGGGGGGCTGACTACGAGCAGTACTTC.